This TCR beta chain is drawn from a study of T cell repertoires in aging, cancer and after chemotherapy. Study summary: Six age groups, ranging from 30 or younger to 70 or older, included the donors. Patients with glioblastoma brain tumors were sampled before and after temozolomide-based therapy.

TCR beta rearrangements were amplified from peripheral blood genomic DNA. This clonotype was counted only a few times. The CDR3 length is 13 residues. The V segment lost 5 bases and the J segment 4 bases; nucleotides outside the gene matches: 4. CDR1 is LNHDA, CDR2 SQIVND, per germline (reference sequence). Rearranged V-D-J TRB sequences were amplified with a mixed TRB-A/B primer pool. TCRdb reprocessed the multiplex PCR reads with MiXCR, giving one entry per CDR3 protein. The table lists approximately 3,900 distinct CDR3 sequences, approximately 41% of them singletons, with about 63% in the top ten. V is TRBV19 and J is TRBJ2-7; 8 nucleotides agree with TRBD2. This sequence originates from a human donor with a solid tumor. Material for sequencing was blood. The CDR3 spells CASSAPGGYEQYF. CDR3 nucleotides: TGTGCCAGTAGTGCCCCGGGAGGGTACGAGCAGTACTTC.